The 4 T cell receptor beta chains listed next were all sequenced from one sample in a study of PD-L1 blockade in urothelial cancer. Time point noted: peripheral blood 6 weeks after treatment start. Sequencing was performed with immunoSEQ multiplex PCR; in TCRdb, only in-frame clones are kept and a portion is missing. The table records more than 90,000 clones, about 91% of them present only once. This sample comprised PBMCs, obtained around atezolizumab (anti-PD-L1) treatment. The source of these receptors is a man in his fifties or sixties with urothelial cancer.

V and J are TRBV11-2 and TRBJ1-1; tentative D call: TRBD1 (5 bases). Trimming took 2 bases from V and 1 from J, leaving 14 bases between them. In germline, CDR1 is SGHAT, CDR2 FQNNGV. This CDR3 has 16 amino acids. The chain's CDR3 is CASSLYGAQRNTEAFF. The CDR3 DNA reads as TGTGCCAGCAGCTTATATGGGGCACAGCGGAACACTGAAGCTTTCTTT.

This clone turned up a few times. The chain joins TRBV30 to TRBJ2-1; 10 nucleotides agree with TRBD1. The trim removed 0 bases at V and 5 bases at J, leaving 16 bases unmatched. The length of the CDR3 is 19 residues. In germline, CDR1 is GTSNPN, CDR2 SVGIG (reference sequence). CDR3 region: CAWSVLGLFRDRGHNEQFF. The CDR3 nucleotides read TGTGCCTGGAGTGTACTAGGTCTATTTCGGGACAGGGGCCACAATGAGCAGTTCTTC.

V usage is TRBV11-2 and J usage is TRBJ2-7; TRBD2 agrees at 15 bases. From germline, CDR1 is SGHAT and CDR2 FQNNGV. The CDR3 sequence is 17 residues long. Germline trimming cut 5 bases from V and 2 bases from J; bases unmatched to any gene: 7. The CDR3 loop is CASSRTSGGAGPYEQYF. Here the CDR3 DNA reads TGTGCCAGCAGCCGGACTAGCGGGGGGGCCGGTCCCTACGAGCAGTACTTC.

This chain joins TRBV6-5 and TRBJ2-2; D possibly corresponds to TRBD1 (6 bases). Germline CDR1 MNHEY, CDR2 SVGAGI. CDR3 length: 12 amino acids. Trimming pared 8 bases from V and 8 bases from J, leaving 12 bases between. The CDR3 loop reads CASGKRGGELFF. CDR3 bases: TGTGCCAGCGGCAAAAGGGGGGGGGAGCTGTTTTTT.